A selection of T cell receptor beta chains follows, all from one sample in a study of T cell responses to AZD1222 COVID-19 vaccine. The table came from immunoSEQ multiplex PCR; TCRdb's copy has only in-frame clones and leaves some out. This sample has about 81,000 clones; around 84% occur once, and the top ten carry approximately 5.6%. The material sequenced was peripheral blood, taken 28 days after the second AZD1222 dose. The origin of the receptors is an adult who received the AZD1222 COVID-19 vaccine. The CDR3 runs from the conserved cysteine through the conserved F or W. Fields, in order: clone size, J gene, V gene, D gene, CDR3 DNA, CDR3 protein. The D gene is left open where the match is weak. Size tells how often a clone was seen (once, few, many) or the class of an expanded clone, and some rows leave it out.

clone_size: -; j_call: TRBJ2-7; v_call: TRBV28; d_call: -; cdr3_nt: TGTGCCAGCAGTTACAGGGTGGGTTCTTCGGGGCAGTACTTC; cdr3_aa: CASSYRVGSSGQYF
clone_size: -; j_call: TRBJ2-2; v_call: TRBV7-2; d_call: TRBD1; cdr3_nt: TGTGCCAGCAGCGAAAGGACAGGGGGAGGGGCCGGGGAGCTGTTTTTT; cdr3_aa: CASSERTGGGAGELFF
clone_size: -; j_call: TRBJ2-4; v_call: TRBV6-5; d_call: TRBD2; cdr3_nt: TGTGCCAGCAGTTACGGTAGCGGGGGGCCAGGAAACATTCAGTACTTC; cdr3_aa: CASSYGSGGPGNIQYF
clone_size: -; j_call: TRBJ2-1; v_call: TRBV5-1; d_call: -; cdr3_nt: TGCGCCAGCAGCTTGACAGTGAGGGACAACAATGAGCAGTTCTTC; cdr3_aa: CASSLTVRDNNEQFF
clone_size: -; j_call: TRBJ1-1; v_call: TRBV7-8; d_call: -; cdr3_nt: TGTGCCAGCAGCTACCGTGAGAATGGGGAAGCTTTCTTT; cdr3_aa: CASSYRENGEAFF
clone_size: -; j_call: TRBJ1-6; v_call: TRBV10-2; d_call: TRBD1; cdr3_nt: TGCGCCAGCAGCGTACAGGGGGCGCGTTCACCCCTCCACTTT; cdr3_aa: CASSVQGARSPLHF
clone_size: -; j_call: TRBJ1-4; v_call: TRBV28; d_call: TRBD1; cdr3_nt: TGTGCCAGCAGCTGGGACAGGGATGAAAAACTGTTTTTT; cdr3_aa: CASSWDRDEKLFF
clone_size: -; j_call: TRBJ1-1; v_call: TRBV5-1; d_call: -; cdr3_nt: TGCGCCAGCAGCGGGGACGGAATCGGGGAAGCTTTCTTT; cdr3_aa: CASSGDGIGEAFF
clone_size: once; j_call: TRBJ1-6; v_call: TRBV30; d_call: -; cdr3_nt: TGTGCCTGGAGTGGCGGGAATTCACCCCTCCACTTT; cdr3_aa: CAWSGGNSPLHF
clone_size: -; j_call: TRBJ1-3; v_call: TRBV3-1/TRBV3-2; d_call: -; cdr3_nt: TGTGCCAGCGAGGCGGGAGGCCTCTCTGGAAACACCATATATTTT; cdr3_aa: CASEAGGLSGNTIYF
clone_size: -; j_call: TRBJ1-1; v_call: TRBV11-3; d_call: TRBD1; cdr3_nt: TGTGCCAGCAGCTTAGCGGGACAGGATCGAGCTTTCTTT; cdr3_aa: CASSLAGQDRAFF
clone_size: few; j_call: TRBJ1-4; v_call: TRBV18; d_call: -; cdr3_nt: TGTGCCAGCTCACCAAAGGAACAGGGTGGGGCAACTAATGAAAAACTGTTTTTT; cdr3_aa: CASSPKEQGGATNEKLFF
clone_size: -; j_call: TRBJ1-1; v_call: TRBV5-1; d_call: TRBD1; cdr3_nt: TGCGCCAGCAGCTCCGGACAGGGTAACACTGAAGCTTTCTTT; cdr3_aa: CASSSGQGNTEAFF
clone_size: -; j_call: TRBJ2-3; v_call: TRBV5-1; d_call: -; cdr3_nt: TGCGCCAGCAGCTTGGAGATAGCCAGCCGCACAGATACGCAGTATTTT; cdr3_aa: CASSLEIASRTDTQYF
clone_size: once; j_call: TRBJ2-3; v_call: TRBV28; d_call: -; cdr3_nt: TGTGCCAGCAGAAGGATAACCCGCACAGATACGCAGTATTTT; cdr3_aa: CASRRITRTDTQYF
clone_size: -; j_call: TRBJ2-1; v_call: TRBV5-4; d_call: TRBD1; cdr3_nt: TGTGCCAGCAGCTCTACGGGACAGGGGGGCTCCTACAATGAGCAGTTCTTC; cdr3_aa: CASSSTGQGGSYNEQFF
clone_size: -; j_call: TRBJ1-3; v_call: TRBV23-1; d_call: TRBD1; cdr3_nt: TGCGCCACCAAATCGGACAGGAGAGTACGAGGTTCTGGAAACACCATATATTTT; cdr3_aa: CATKSDRRVRGSGNTIYF
clone_size: -; j_call: TRBJ2-4; v_call: TRBV9; d_call: TRBD1; cdr3_nt: TGTGCCAGCAGCGTAGAAGCAGGGGGCTTCATTCAGTACTTC; cdr3_aa: CASSVEAGGFIQYF
clone_size: -; j_call: TRBJ2-3; v_call: TRBV5-1; d_call: TRBD2; cdr3_nt: TGCGCCAGCACTGGGGGGACAGCGGGAGGGCCGCCAGATACGCAGTATTTT; cdr3_aa: CASTGGTAGGPPDTQYF
clone_size: -; j_call: TRBJ1-1; v_call: TRBV30; d_call: TRBD1; cdr3_nt: TGTGCCTGGAGCGGACAGGGCAACACTGAAGCTTTCTTT; cdr3_aa: CAWSGQGNTEAFF
clone_size: -; j_call: TRBJ2-2; v_call: TRBV6-2/TRBV6-3; d_call: TRBD1; cdr3_nt: TGTGCCAGCAGTCCCGGGACAGGGAACACCGGGGAGCTGTTTTTT; cdr3_aa: CASSPGTGNTGELFF
clone_size: -; j_call: TRBJ2-1; v_call: TRBV11-3; d_call: -; cdr3_nt: TGTGCCAGCAGATCTGGGACCGCGGGGGCCAATGAGCAGTTCTTC; cdr3_aa: CASRSGTAGANEQFF
clone_size: -; j_call: TRBJ1-1; v_call: TRBV28; d_call: -; cdr3_nt: TGTGCCAGCACCCTCCCCGGGTCGCCCACTGAAGCTTTCTTT; cdr3_aa: CASTLPGSPTEAFF
clone_size: -; j_call: TRBJ2-7; v_call: TRBV5-4; d_call: -; cdr3_nt: TGTGCCAGCAGCTTGGCCTCGGGACCCTCAGTAGGCGAGCAGTACTTC; cdr3_aa: CASSLASGPSVGEQYF
clone_size: -; j_call: TRBJ1-5; v_call: TRBV11-2; d_call: TRBD1; cdr3_nt: TGTGCCAGCAGCTTTGGACAGGGCAGCAATCAGCCCCAGCATTTT; cdr3_aa: CASSFGQGSNQPQHF
clone_size: -; j_call: TRBJ2-7; v_call: TRBV15; d_call: TRBD2; cdr3_nt: TGTGCCACCAGCAGAGCCGGGACTAGTTTCTACGAGCAGTACTTC; cdr3_aa: CATSRAGTSFYEQYF
clone_size: few; j_call: TRBJ2-1; v_call: TRBV5-1; d_call: TRBD2; cdr3_nt: TGCGCCAGCAGCCTCGGGACTAGCGGATACAATGAGCAGTTCTTC; cdr3_aa: CASSLGTSGYNEQFF
clone_size: -; j_call: TRBJ1-5; v_call: TRBV6-4; d_call: -; cdr3_nt: TGTGCCAGCAGTGACTCGAGGTCTGGGGAATCGTTTAGCAATCAGCCCCAGCATTTT; cdr3_aa: CASSDSRSGESFSNQPQHF
clone_size: few; j_call: TRBJ1-2; v_call: TRBV6-1; d_call: TRBD1; cdr3_nt: TGTGCCAGCAGTGAAGGACAGGGGGCGGGTGGCTACACCTTC; cdr3_aa: CASSEGQGAGGYTF
clone_size: -; j_call: TRBJ1-3; v_call: TRBV7-2; d_call: -; cdr3_nt: TGTGCCAGCAGCGTCCAGTCCGCCTCTGGAAACACCATATATTTT; cdr3_aa: CASSVQSASGNTIYF
clone_size: -; j_call: TRBJ1-3; v_call: TRBV10-2; d_call: -; cdr3_nt: TGCGCCAGCAGTGAGAGTTCTGGAAACACCATATATTTT; cdr3_aa: CASSESSGNTIYF
clone_size: once; j_call: TRBJ2-5; v_call: TRBV3-1/TRBV3-2; d_call: -; cdr3_nt: TGTGCCAGCAGCCAAGATCATCAGGCAGAGACCCAGTACTTC; cdr3_aa: CASSQDHQAETQYF